These 19 T cell receptor beta chains share one sample of origin, sequenced in a study of control samples from healthy donors and cancer patients. Profiling relied on immunoSEQ multiplex PCR, and the TCRdb table lists in-frame clones only, not all of them. The data hold 200,000 or so clones, with roughly 94% observed a single time. The source material was blood. The receptor source for this set is a man between 45 and 60 years old in good health.

The chain uses TRBV18 and TRBJ2-7; no definite D call. This CDR3 spans 14 amino acids. The germline gives CDR1 KGHSH, CDR2 LQKENI. Deletions cut 6 bases from V and 0 bases from J, with 12 bases between. Here the CDR3 reads CASSSAGSSYEQYV. Written as DNA, the CDR3 is TGTGCCAGCTCGTCGGCAGGTAGCTCCTACGAGCAGTACGTC.

The CDR3 protein is CASSLGRDGAYEQYF. CDR3 bases: TGTGCCAGCAGTTTAGGCCGGGACGGAGCCTACGAGCAGTACTTC. V is TRBV28 and J is TRBJ2-7, with D perhaps TRBD1 or TRBD2 (5 bases each). The CDR3 has 15 amino acids. From germline, CDR1 is MDHEN and CDR2 SYDVKM. Trimming cost V 2 bases and J 2 bases, with 13 bases left between them.

This clone appeared once. The chain joins TRBV7-8 to TRBJ1-6, with D tentatively TRBD1 (6 bases). CDR3 length: 14 amino acids. Per germline, CDR1 SGHVS and CDR2 FQNEAQ. V was pared by 3 bases and J by 8 bases, with 11 bases between. CDR3 DNA: TGTGCCAGCAGCTTGTCACAGGGTTATTCACCCCTCCACTTT. Residues: CASSLSQGYSPLHF.

This chain joins TRBV28 and TRBJ2-7, with 7 bases fitting TRBD1. This CDR3 has 12 residues. The V gene end was trimmed by 5 bases and the J gene end by 4 bases; junction bases not matched to a gene: 2. CDR1 and CDR2 (germline): MDHEN, SYDVKM. In DNA form, the CDR3 reads TGTGCCAGCAGTCCCAGGGGGTACGAGCAGTACTTC. Protein sequence: CASSPRGYEQYF.

V and J are TRBV14 and TRBJ2-5; TRBD2 aligns across 8 bases. From germline, CDR1 is SGHDN and CDR2 FVKESK. This CDR3 has 15 amino acids. Trimming took 3 bases from V and 9 from J; bases not matched to a gene: 12. CDR3 DNA: TGTGCCAGCAGCCATGCGGGGGGCCAGAGGGGGGCCCAGTACTTC. Translating gives CASSHAGGQRGAQYF.

The chain has TRBV5-4 and TRBJ2-3, with TRBD2 matching 7 bases. Trimming cost V 2 bases and J 3 bases; bases outside gene matches: 3. There are 14 residues in the CDR3. Germline CDR1 is SGHNT and CDR2 is YYREEE (reference sequence). This CDR3 reads CASSLSRGTDTQYF. The CDR3 DNA follows: TGTGCCAGCAGCTTATCGCGGGGGACAGATACGCAGTATTTT.

The table lists this clone with a few counts. The chain joins TRBV5-4 to TRBJ1-4, with unresolved D. Germline-derived CDR1 and CDR2 are SGHNT and YYREEE (reference sequence). This CDR3 has 16 residues. Trimming took 2 bases from V and 7 from J, leaving 18 bases between them. CDR3 coding DNA: TGTGCCAGCAGCTTTCGAACCAAGTGGGGATCTGAAAAACTGTTTTTT. Translating it yields CASSFRTKWGSEKLFF.

The J gene is TRBJ2-3, the V gene TRBV13; no clear D gene. CDR3 length equals 17 residues. Between the trimmed V and J ends, which lost 2 bases and 4 bases, there was a span of 19 bases. Germline CDR1 and CDR2: PRHDT and FYEKMQ (reference sequence). The chain's CDR3 is CASSLKPSHRRADTQYF. The CDR3 nucleotides are TGTGCCAGCAGCTTAAAACCTTCCCATCGGCGCGCAGATACGCAGTATTTT.

The chain couples TRBV7-9 to TRBJ2-5; the D is unclear. The length of the CDR3 is 11 residues. Trimming removed 6 bases at V and 1 base at J, with 3 bases between. Germline loops: CDR1 SEHNR, CDR2 FQNEAQ (reference sequence). The CDR3 DNA follows: TGTGCCAGCAGTTCCCAAGAGACCCAGTACTTC. This translates into CASSSQETQYF. Looking up the rest from reference TRBV7-9 and TRBJ2-5 gives the full variable domain: DTGVSQNPRHKITKRGQNVTFRCDPISEHNRLYWYRQTLGQGPEFLTYFQNEAQLEKSRLLSDRFSAERPKGSFSTLEIQRTEQGDSAMYLCASSSQETQYFGPGTRLLVL.

The chain couples TRBV18 to TRBJ1-1, with D maybe TRBD1 (5 bases). This CDR3 comprises 16 residues. Germline loops: CDR1 KGHSH, CDR2 LQKENI. The V and J ends lost 3 bases and 1 base respectively, with 15 bases between them. This CDR3 reads CASSPVGGNANTEAFF. The DNA of the CDR3 is TGTGCCAGCTCACCCGTCGGGGGGAATGCGAACACTGAAGCTTTCTTT.

This chain links TRBV5-1 with TRBJ1-6, with TRBD1 identical over 7 bases. Germline CDR1 and CDR2: SGHRS and YFSETQ. This CDR3 region has 16 residues. V was pared by 4 bases and J by 9 bases, with 13 bases of the junction left unmatched. The CDR3 spells CASSPDPDRVGSPLHF. The CDR3 DNA is TGCGCCAGCAGCCCAGACCCTGACAGGGTTGGTTCACCCCTCCACTTT.

This chain joins TRBV6-5 and TRBJ2-3, with 12 positions matching TRBD1. Germline V gives CDR1 MNHEY, CDR2 SVGAGI. This CDR3 has 14 amino acids. The V and J ends lost 7 bases and 8 bases, in that order; junction bases with no gene match: 7. CDR3 protein: CASNPGTGGRTQYF. The CDR3 DNA reads TGTGCCAGCAACCCCGGGACAGGGGGCCGTACGCAGTATTTT.

The chain combines TRBV5-4 with TRBJ2-7; D tentatively fits TRBD1 or TRBD2 (5 bases each). Trimming took 4 bases from V and 0 from J, leaving 14 bases between them. Germline lookup yields CDR1 SGHNT and CDR2 YYREEE (reference sequence). The CDR3 consists of 15 residues. CDR3: CASSLQPGPSYEQYF. In nucleotides, the CDR3 is TGTGCCAGCAGCCTTCAACCGGGACCCTCCTACGAGCAGTACTTC.

The V and J genes are TRBV7-4 and TRBJ2-7; 8 bases line up with TRBD1. This CDR3 is built from 13 residues. V lost 5 bases to trimming and J lost 5 bases; unmatched junction nucleotides: 5. Germline CDR1 SGHVT, CDR2 SQSDAQ. CDR3 protein: CASSPTGAHEQYV. DNA for the CDR3: TGTGCCAGCAGCCCGACAGGGGCCCACGAGCAGTACGTC.

The genes are TRBV12-3 or TRBV12-4 and TRBJ2-1, with a possible D match to TRBD2 (5 bases). This CDR3 is built from 13 residues. With 4 bases removed from V and 1 base from J, the gap between germline ends came to 5 bases. The CDR3 DNA reads TGTGCCAGCAGTTGGACTTCCTACAATGAGCAGTTCTTC. Translated, it gives CASSWTSYNEQFF.

V usage is TRBV6-5 and J usage is TRBJ1-2; no clear D. The germline CDR1 and CDR2 sequences are MNHEY and SVGAGI. The CDR3 has 14 amino acids. The germline V and J ends were trimmed by 2 bases and 5 bases, with 12 bases remaining between them. The CDR3 here is CASSYDPPGYGYTF. The CDR3 DNA follows: TGTGCCAGCAGTTACGATCCTCCTGGGTATGGCTACACCTTC.

A single count supports this clone. V and J are TRBV24-1 and TRBJ2-3, with D uncertain. V shed 7 bases and J shed 4 bases, with 11 bases lying between them. CDR3 length: 13 amino acids. The V gene's germline CDR1 is KGHDR and CDR2 SFDVKD. As DNA, the CDR3 is TGTGCCACCAGCGCAGATACGGCAGATACGCAGTATTTT. The encoded protein is CATSADTADTQYF.

The chain carries TRBV29-1 and TRBJ1-5; D is ambiguous. The V gene lost 3 bases and the J gene lost 1 base, with 7 bases spanning the gap. This CDR3 has 13 residues. Germline assignment: CDR1 SQVTM and CDR2 ANQGSEA. CDR3 bases: TGCAGCGTTGAGACAACCAGCAATCAGCCCCAGCATTTT. Encoded protein: CSVETTSNQPQHF.

The rearrangement links TRBV16 to TRBJ2-5; TRBD2 is a possible D gene (5 bases). Germline values: CDR1 KGHSY, CDR2 FQNENV. Trimming cost V 4 bases and J 1 base, with 10 bases left between them. This CDR3 has 14 amino acids. The CDR3: CASSPGRGQETQYF. CDR3 in DNA: TGTGCCAGCAGCCCTGGTCGGGGCCAAGAGACCCAGTACTTC.